Sequencing of this TCR beta chain was carried out in a study of blood T cell repertoires in COVID-19. Whole-study context: Some COVID-19 samples were acute and others convalescent; all came from the United States, Italy and Spain. PBMCs, B-cell-depleted T cells, or T cells provided the cDNA or gDNA that made up the material.

Using immunoSEQ multiplex PCR, the repertoire was profiled, and TCRdb retains in-frame clones only, with some absent. The sample contains under 80,000 clones, about 89% of which appear only once. V lost 4 bases, J lost 1 base, and 6 bases stayed unmatched. CDR1 is MDHEN, CDR2 SYDVKM, per germline. This CDR3 region has 17 residues. This rearrangement joins TRBV28 to TRBJ2-3; TRBD2 matches at 12 bases. Sequenced: peripheral blood. This TCR was recovered from a man aged 65 to 85 with active or convalescent COVID-19. CDR3 DNA: TGTGCCAGCAGTTCCTGGACTAGCGGGACCCGCACAGATACGCAGTATTTT. It encodes CASSSWTSGTRTDTQYF. Full variable domain (outside the CDR3, taken from reference TRBV28 and TRBJ2-3): DVKVTQSSRYLVKRTGEKVFLECVQDMDHENMFWYRQDPGLGLRLIYFSYDVKMKEKGDIPEGYSVSREKKERFSLILESASTNQTSMYLCASSSWTSGTRTDTQYFGPGTRLTVL.